This T cell receptor (beta chain) was identified during a study of shared clonotypes between healthy human individuals. In the CD4+ fraction, cells were divided into CD45RA+ naive and CD45RA-negative memory subsets. This CDR3 is 16 amino acids long. V trimming: 6 bases; J trimming: 6 bases; junction bases outside the gene matches: 10. The germline V gene has CDR1 MDHEN and CDR2 SYDVKM. This clone was recorded a few times. Execution of the assay was at deep level. Sorted-subset replicate PCR reactions contained approximately 190 ng DNA, corresponding to tens of thousands of T cell genomes. Assay used: immunoSEQ multiplex PCR; TCRdb lists only in-frame clones, some missing. The top ten hold 0.55% to 0.7% of the sample, which has over a million clones, 78% seen once.

The J gene is TRBJ2-7, the V gene TRBV28, with 14 bases identical to TRBD2. Sequencing was carried out using memory CD4+ T cells from PBMCs. Specified subset: CD45RA-negative fraction. This receptor was taken from a man younger than 35 in good health. Some clones in this sample may be carry-over from other donors' samples. The CDR3 bases are TGTGCCAGCAGCCAAAGGGGACTAGCGGGAGATCGCGAGCAGTACTTC. Its protein product is CASSQRGLAGDREQYF.